This T cell receptor beta chain is drawn from a study of regulatory T cells in long-lasting Graves disease. The TCR beta library used iRepertoire HTBI primers with Arm-PCR amplification of CDR3. TCRdb re-derived calls from the multiplex PCR reads in MiXCR, one entry per CDR3 protein. The sample holds 350,000 to 550,000 distinct CDR3 sequences, about 15% seen once. Time point defined: newly diagnosed GD, antithyroid drugs for less than 3 months. From RNA extracted from PBMCs, the TCR library was made. This clonotype was recorded a few times. A far larger clone is off by one base, so a read error is likely. CDR1 MDHEN and CDR2 SYDVKM come from the germline V gene. This CDR3 has 14 residues. These data are also associated with another study on T cells in Graves' hyperthyroidism and ophthalmopathy.

The sequence was collected from a woman in her thirties with Graves disease. The chain has TRBV28 and TRBJ2-3; 8 nucleotides match TRBD2. The J call may be faulty, since TRBJ2-5 better matches the DNA end. Sequenced here: peripheral blood mononuclear cells (PBMCs), sampled at new diagnosis, from a patient treated with antithyroid drugs. CDR3 coding DNA: TGTGCCAGCAGCTCCCTGGGACTAGAAGAGGCCCAGTACTTC. Protein sequence: CASSSLGLEEAQYF.